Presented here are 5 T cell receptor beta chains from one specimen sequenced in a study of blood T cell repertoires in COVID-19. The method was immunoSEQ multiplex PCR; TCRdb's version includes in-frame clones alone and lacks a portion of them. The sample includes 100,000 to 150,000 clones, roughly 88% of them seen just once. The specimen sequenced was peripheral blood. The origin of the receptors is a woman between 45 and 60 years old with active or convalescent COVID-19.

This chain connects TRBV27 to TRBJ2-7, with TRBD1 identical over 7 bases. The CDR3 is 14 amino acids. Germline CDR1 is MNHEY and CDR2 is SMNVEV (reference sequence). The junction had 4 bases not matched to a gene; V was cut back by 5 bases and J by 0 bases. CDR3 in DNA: TGTGCCAGCAGTGTTGCAGGGGGCTCCTACGAGCAGTACTTC. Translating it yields CASSVAGGSYEQYF.

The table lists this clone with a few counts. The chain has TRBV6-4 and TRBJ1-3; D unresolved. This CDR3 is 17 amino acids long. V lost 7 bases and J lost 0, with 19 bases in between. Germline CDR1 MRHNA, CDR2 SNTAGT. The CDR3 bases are TGTGCCAGCACCCACGGGAACCAGGAGCCCTCTGGAAACACCATATATTTT. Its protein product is CASTHGNQEPSGNTIYF.

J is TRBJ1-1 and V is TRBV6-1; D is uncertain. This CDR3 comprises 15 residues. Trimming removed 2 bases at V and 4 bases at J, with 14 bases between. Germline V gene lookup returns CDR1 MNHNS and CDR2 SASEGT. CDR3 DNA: TGTGCCAGCAGTGAATCTTATCGGCGGAGCACTGAAGCTTTCTTT. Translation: CASSESYRRSTEAFF.

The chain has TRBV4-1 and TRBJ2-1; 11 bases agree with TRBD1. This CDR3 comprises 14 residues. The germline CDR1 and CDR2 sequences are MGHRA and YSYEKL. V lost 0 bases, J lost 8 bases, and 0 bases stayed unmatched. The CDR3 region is CASSQEGQGDEQFF. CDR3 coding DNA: TGCGCCAGCAGCCAAGAGGGACAGGGGGATGAGCAGTTCTTC.

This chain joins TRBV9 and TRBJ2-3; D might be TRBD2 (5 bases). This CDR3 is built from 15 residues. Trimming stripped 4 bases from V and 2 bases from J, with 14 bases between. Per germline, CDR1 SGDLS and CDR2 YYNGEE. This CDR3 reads CASSRTGFITDTQYF. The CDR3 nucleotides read TGTGCCAGCAGCCGGACTGGCTTCATCACAGATACGCAGTATTTT.